The 16 T cell receptor beta chains below were found in one sample sequenced in a study of CD8 T cells in Susac syndrome. Random hexamers were used to reverse transcribe the RNA input (about 0.45 to 1 ug). In TCRdb, the immunoSEQ multiplex PCR reads were re-called with MiXCR into one record per CDR3 protein. This table holds roughly 180,000 distinct CDR3 sequences, 85% to 95% found once. Sequenced: CD4+ T cells from PBMCs. The source is a human donor with Susac syndrome.

The CDR3 spells CASSLAGENQPQHF. The CDR3 region has the DNA TGTGCCAGCTCATTGGCAGGGGAGAATCAGCCCCAGCATTTT. The chain is built from TRBV18 and TRBJ1-5; tentative D call: TRBD1 (6 bases). The CDR3 spans 14 residues. V was shortened by 5 bases and J by 4 bases, with 12 bases between the two germline ends. From germline, CDR1 is KGHSH and CDR2 LQKENI. Full variable domain (outside the CDR3, taken from reference TRBV18 and TRBJ1-5): NAGVMQNPRHLVRRRGQEARLRCSPMKGHSHVYWYRQLPEEGLKFMVYLQKENIIDESGMPKERFSAEFPKEGPSILRIQQVVRGDSAAYFCASSLAGENQPQHFGDGTRLSIL.

This chain links TRBV19 with TRBJ1-5; D is perhaps TRBD1 (5 bases). Trimming shortened V by 4 bases and J by 2 bases, and 15 bases separated the two germline ends. The CDR3 runs 16 residues. Germline V CDR1 and CDR2: LNHDA, SQIVND (reference sequence). CDR3 region: CASSTTGTGGNQPQHF. The CDR3 DNA is TGTGCCAGTAGTACAACCGGGACGGGGGGCAATCAGCCCCAGCATTTT. Full variable domain (remainder filled in from reference TRBV19 and TRBJ1-5): DGGITQSPKYLFRKEGQNVTLSCEQNLNHDAMYWYRQDPGQGLRLIYYSQIVNDFQKGDIAEGYSVSREKKESFPLTVTSAQKNPTAFYLCASSTTGTGGNQPQHFGDGTRLSIL.

This clonotype appeared a single time. This chain connects TRBV20-1 to TRBJ2-7; tentative D call: TRBD1 (5 bases). The CDR3 runs to 18 residues. Germline CDR1 DFQATT, CDR2 SNEGSKA (reference sequence). V dropped 3 bases and J dropped 0 bases, with 24 bases sitting between them. The CDR3: CSASAVRRQSGASYEQYF. Here the CDR3 DNA reads TGCAGTGCTAGTGCGGTAAGACGCCAAAGTGGGGCCTCCTACGAGCAGTACTTC.

The V and J genes are TRBV20-1 and TRBJ2-3; D unclear. This CDR3 is built from 13 residues. V was clipped by 3 bases and J by 0 bases, with 7 bases between them. Germline V gives CDR1 DFQATT, CDR2 SNEGSKA (reference sequence). CDR3 DNA sequence: TGCAGTGCTAGTCGGGTTAGCACAGATACGCAGTATTTT. Its protein is CSASRVSTDTQYF.

The chain links TRBV11-2 to TRBJ1-4; D is unclear. Trimming removed 2 bases at V and 2 bases at J, with 15 bases between. Per germline, CDR1 SGHAT and CDR2 FQNNGV. The CDR3 totals 17 residues. In DNA form, the CDR3 reads TGTGCCAGCAGCTTACGTTGGGCCTCGAAGACTAATGAAAAACTGTTTTTT. This codes for CASSLRWASKTNEKLFF.

The genes are TRBV18 and TRBJ1-1, with 8 positions matching TRBD1. Germline lookup yields CDR1 KGHSH and CDR2 LQKENI. CDR3 length equals 14 residues. The trim removed 4 bases at V and 11 bases at J, leaving 12 bases unmatched. The CDR3 sequence is CASSRSGQGSSAFF. CDR3 nucleotides: TGTGCCAGCTCACGATCTGGACAGGGCAGTTCTGCTTTCTTT.

The DNA of the CDR3 is TGTGCCAGCAACTCAGGGGGCGGATCACCCCTCCACTTT. Protein sequence: CASNSGGGSPLHF. The V call is TRBV14, the J call TRBJ1-6; 8 bases agree with TRBD1. Germline V gives CDR1 SGHDN, CDR2 FVKESK. Trimming took 7 bases from V and 10 from J; bases not matched to a gene: 6. CDR3 size: 13 residues.

V usage is TRBV4-1 and J usage is TRBJ2-5, with D perhaps being TRBD1 or TRBD2 (5 bases each). Per the germline V gene, CDR1 is MGHRA and CDR2 is YSYEKL. The V and J ends lost 0 bases and 4 bases respectively, with 12 bases between them. This CDR3 spans 15 amino acids. CDR3 protein: CASSQDGTGPETQYF. The CDR3 DNA is TGCGCCAGCAGCCAAGATGGAACGGGGCCAGAGACCCAGTACTTC.

This chain joins TRBV24-1 and TRBJ2-5; TRBD1 agrees at 7 bases. This CDR3 is 15 amino acids long. Unmatched junction bases numbered 7, after V lost 4 bases and J lost 3 bases. Per the germline V gene, CDR1 is KGHDR and CDR2 is SFDVKD. The CDR3 is CATSESTGSEETQYF. Here the CDR3 DNA reads TGTGCCACCAGTGAGTCGACAGGGTCCGAAGAGACCCAGTACTTC.

V usage is TRBV18 and J usage is TRBJ2-7; 7 positions agree with TRBD2. J gave up 2 bases and V 1 base, and 8 bases lay outside the gene matches. CDR1 KGHSH and CDR2 LQKENI come from the germline V gene. This CDR3 region has 16 residues. The CDR3 loop is CASSPLPGGSAYEQYF. For the CDR3, the DNA is TGTGCCAGCTCACCACTGCCGGGGGGTTCTGCCTACGAGCAGTACTTC.

V is TRBV20-1 and J is TRBJ1-2; D is uncertain. This CDR3 has 15 residues. Germline CDR1 and CDR2: DFQATT and SNEGSKA (reference sequence). V lost 2 bases to trimming and J lost 7 bases, with 20 bases between them. CDR3 residues: CSARTPPQRRSGYTF. The CDR3 DNA is TGCAGTGCTAGAACCCCACCACAGCGGAGATCTGGCTACACCTTC.

This chain links TRBV20-1 with TRBJ2-1; weak D call: TRBD2 (5 bases). This CDR3 is 14 amino acids long. CDR1 DFQATT and CDR2 SNEGSKA come from the germline V gene (reference sequence). The germline V and J ends were trimmed by 2 bases and 9 bases, with 17 bases remaining between them. DNA of the CDR3: TGCAGTGCTAGATCTAGGCTAGCTTACGGTGAGCAGTTCTTC. Protein sequence: CSARSRLAYGEQFF.

This CDR3 is CASSRKILGDEQFF. CDR3 coding DNA: TGCGCCAGCAGCCGAAAGATTTTGGGGGATGAGCAGTTCTTC. The rearrangement links TRBV4-3 to TRBJ2-1, with D possibly being TRBD1 or TRBD2 (5 bases each). V gave up 4 bases and J gave up 8 bases, with 15 bases separating them. The CDR3 is 14 residues long. The germline V gene encodes CDR1 LGHNA and CDR2 YSLEER.

The CDR3 nucleotides are TGTGCCAGCAGTTACTCCGGGACAGGGTCTAACTATGGCTACACCTTC. Its translation: CASSYSGTGSNYGYTF. V and J are TRBV6-5 and TRBJ1-2, with 9 bases matching TRBD1. The CDR3 runs to 16 residues. Germline V gene lookup returns CDR1 MNHEY and CDR2 SVGAGI. With V trimmed by 0 bases and J by 0 bases, 2 bases remained unmatched.

The CDR3 DNA reads as TGTGCCAGCTCACTGGGACTAGCGAACACCGGGGAGCTGTTTTTT. This translates into CASSLGLANTGELFF. The V call is TRBV18, the J call TRBJ2-2; 8 nucleotides align to TRBD2. V was pared by 4 bases and J by 0 bases, with 1 base of the junction left unmatched. CDR3 length: 15 residues. CDR1 is KGHSH and CDR2 is LQKENI in the germline V gene.

This sequence joins TRBV4-1 and TRBJ2-4, with a tentative D call TRBD2 (6 bases). This CDR3 has 17 residues. V was shortened by 3 bases and J by 5 bases, with 20 bases between the two germline ends. CDR1 and CDR2 (germline): MGHRA, YSYEKL. This CDR3 is CASSQPILSGNQNIQYF. In DNA form, the CDR3 reads TGCGCCAGCAGCCAGCCCATACTTAGCGGCAACCAAAACATTCAGTACTTC.